What follows describes a single TCR beta chain. What it recognizes is unknown. The data stem from a study of shared clonotypes between healthy human individuals. The wider study: The study enrolled two women and a few men aged 18 to 49.

Generated by immunoSEQ multiplex PCR, the TCRdb table keeps only in-frame clones and is missing some. The sample gives approximately 2,000,000 clones, 85% to 95% of which show up once; approximately 0.39% is in the top ten. In the CD4+ fraction, cells were divided into CD45RA+ naive and CD45RA-negative memory subsets. Notes on the study in general: Naive subsets usually exceeded memory subsets in estimated richness.

V dropped 6 bases and J dropped 2 bases, with 26 bases sitting between them. The CDR3 runs to 18 residues. The V gene's germline CDR1 is MDHEN and CDR2 SYDVKM. The clonotype comes from a man younger than 35 in good health. Some clones in this sample may be carry-over from other donors' samples. The chain is built from TRBV28 and TRBJ2-7, with D perhaps assigned TRBD1 or TRBD2 (6 bases each). What was sequenced was naive CD4+ T cells from PBMCs. Documented subset: CD45RA+ positively selected. The CDR3 is CASRTAGPGRDKTYEQYF. DNA of the CDR3: TGTGCCAGCAGAACCGCGGGCCCCGGGCGGGACAAAACCTACGAGCAGTACTTC.